This T cell receptor beta chain was recovered during a study of T cells expressing NK-cell markers. No DNA is given; TCRdb re-called the 5' RACE reads and lists each CDR3 protein once. The sample table includes under 500,000 distinct CDR3 sequences. This CDR3 contains 13 residues. The gene calls are TRBV12-3 or TRBV12-4 and TRBJ1-3. The sequencing sample was made of blood T cells: a sorted CD56 or NKG2C T cell subset, CD4+ or CD8+ T cells, or bulk PBMC T cells (not recorded which). The TCR sequence derives from a woman aged 18 to 75 in good health. The chain's CDR3 is CASTYISGNTIYF.